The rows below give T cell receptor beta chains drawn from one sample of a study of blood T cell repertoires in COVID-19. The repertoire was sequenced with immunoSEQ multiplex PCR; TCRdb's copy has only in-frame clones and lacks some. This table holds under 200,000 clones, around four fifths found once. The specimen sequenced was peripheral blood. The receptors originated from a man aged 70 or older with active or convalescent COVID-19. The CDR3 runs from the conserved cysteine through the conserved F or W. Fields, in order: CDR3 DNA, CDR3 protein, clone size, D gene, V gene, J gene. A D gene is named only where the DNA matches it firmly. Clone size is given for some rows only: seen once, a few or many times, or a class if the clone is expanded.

TGTGCTAGTGCCCTAGTTCAATCCGCAGATACGCAGTATTTT	CASALVQSADTQYF	once	NA	TRBV12-5	TRBJ2-3
TGCGCCAGCGAACCCGGGACAGGGGGCGAGCAGTACTTC	CASEPGTGGEQYF	NA	TRBD1	TRBV10-2	TRBJ2-7
TGTGCCTGGAGTGTAAGGGGGGGCGTTAGTGAGCAGTTCTTC	CAWSVRGGVSEQFF	once	NA	TRBV30	TRBJ2-1
TGTGCCAGCAGCCAGGGGTCAACAGGGGATGAGACCCAGTACTTC	CASSQGSTGDETQYF	NA	TRBD1	TRBV5-4	TRBJ2-5
TGTGCCATCAGAGCGGGGGGCGACTATGGCTACACCTTC	CAIRAGGDYGYTF	NA	NA	TRBV10-3	TRBJ1-2
TGTGCCACCCGGGGGGGTCTTTTCTCTGGAAACACCATATATTTT	CATRGGLFSGNTIYF	many	NA	TRBV6-5	TRBJ1-3
TGTGCCACCGAACGGGACAGCGGACAGAACACTGAAGCTTTCTTT	CATERDSGQNTEAFF	NA	TRBD1	TRBV19	TRBJ1-1
TGTGCCAGCAGCCCCCGCTTGAGCGGGGGGGCCTACGAGCAGTACTTC	CASSPRLSGGAYEQYF	NA	TRBD2	TRBV11-2	TRBJ2-7
TGTGCCAGCAGCCAGAGGGTCATGAACACTGAAGCTTTCTTT	CASSQRVMNTEAFF	few	NA	TRBV3-1/TRBV3-2	TRBJ1-1
TGTGCCAGCAGCTTATGGGGACAGGGGCGGGAGCCCCAGCATTTT	CASSLWGQGREPQHF	NA	TRBD1	TRBV7-2	TRBJ1-5
TGTGCCAGTAGCGACAGGGGGCGCGGGGATGAGCAGTTCTTC	CASSDRGRGDEQFF	NA	TRBD1	TRBV19	TRBJ2-1
TGTGCCAGCAGTTACATAGCCGGGACTAGCGGCACAGATACGCAGTATTTT	CASSYIAGTSGTDTQYF	NA	TRBD2	TRBV6-2/TRBV6-3	TRBJ2-3
TGTGCCAGCACCTCAGACAGGGGGCCGTATGGCTACACCTTC	CASTSDRGPYGYTF	NA	TRBD1	TRBV2	TRBJ1-2
TGTGCCAGCAGTCCAGGACAGGGCCACGAGCAGTACTTC	CASSPGQGHEQYF	many	TRBD1	TRBV12-3/TRBV12-4	TRBJ2-7
TGTGCCAGCAGCTTGGCCCAAACAGGCATTGGGGAGCTGTTTTTT	CASSLAQTGIGELFF	NA	NA	TRBV5-4	TRBJ2-2
TGTGCCTGGAGCTCGTACAGGGGTGGGAGCAATCAGCCCCAGCATTTT	CAWSSYRGGSNQPQHF	NA	TRBD1	TRBV30	TRBJ1-5
TGTGCCAGCAGCTTGGTTCTTAGCGGGAGCACAGATACGCAGTATTTT	CASSLVLSGSTDTQYF	once	TRBD2	TRBV5-4	TRBJ2-3
TGTGCCAGCAGTTTTTCGGGACACCAGAACACTGAAGCTTTCTTT	CASSFSGHQNTEAFF	few	NA	TRBV6-5	TRBJ1-1
TGCGCCAGCAGCCAGGACAGCCCTGGGAACACCATATATTTT	CASSQDSPGNTIYF	NA	NA	TRBV5-1	TRBJ1-3
TGTGCCAGCAGCTCAATTCTAGCAGATACGCAGTATTTT	CASSSILADTQYF	NA	NA	TRBV9	TRBJ2-3
TGTGCCAGCAGTCGAACACAGGTTTTGTCACCCCTCCACTTT	CASSRTQVLSPLHF	NA	NA	TRBV28	TRBJ1-6
TGTGCCAGCAGTTTATCGCGAGGAGGATATGAAAAACTGTTTTTT	CASSLSRGGYEKLFF	few	NA	TRBV27	TRBJ1-4
TGTGCCTGGAGGACAGGGTACGGGGAGCTGTTTTTT	CAWRTGYGELFF	NA	TRBD1	TRBV30	TRBJ2-2
TGCGCCAGCAGACGGGAGGGCACTGAAGCTTTCTTT	CASRREGTEAFF	NA	NA	TRBV5-1	TRBJ1-1
TGTGCCAGCAGCTTTAACAGGGGAGTAATAGATACGCAGTATTTT	CASSFNRGVIDTQYF	NA	TRBD1	TRBV5-8	TRBJ2-3
TGTGCCAGCAGTCCTGGGGGCAGGTTCGGCACTGAAGCTTTCTTT	CASSPGGRFGTEAFF	NA	NA	TRBV2	TRBJ1-1
TGCGCCAGCAGCCAAGGTCCGGCTGGCGGGGGGGCCTCAGATACGCAGTATTTT	CASSQGPAGGGASDTQYF	once	TRBD2	TRBV4-3	TRBJ2-3
TGCGCCAGCAGCCCTTCCCTACAGGGGAGCTCCTACGAGCAGTACTTC	CASSPSLQGSSYEQYF	NA	TRBD1	TRBV5-1	TRBJ2-7
TGTGCCAGCAGTTACGGGACAGGGGTAACTGAAGCTTTCTTT	CASSYGTGVTEAFF	NA	TRBD1	TRBV6-5	TRBJ1-1
TGTGCCAGTAGAGATACCATGGGGGGGGTGCGAGGCTACACCTTC	CASRDTMGGVRGYTF	NA	NA	TRBV19	TRBJ1-2
TGTGCCAGCAGCGTCGGACAGGGCAACGAGCAGTACTTC	CASSVGQGNEQYF	NA	TRBD1	TRBV9	TRBJ2-7
TGTGCCACCAGTGAGGGACAGTATAGCACAGATACGCAGTATTTT	CATSEGQYSTDTQYF	NA	TRBD1	TRBV24-1	TRBJ2-3
TGTGCCAGCAGGGCGGCAGGCTCTGGAAACACCATATATTTT	CASRAAGSGNTIYF	NA	NA	TRBV19	TRBJ1-3
TGTGCCAGTAGTATAGTATCGGGTCTTGCAACTAATGAAAAACTGTTTTTT	CASSIVSGLATNEKLFF	NA	NA	TRBV19	TRBJ1-4
TGTGCCAGCAGTGAAAACGGGGCTAACTATGGCTACACCTTC	CASSENGANYGYTF	NA	NA	TRBV2	TRBJ1-2